Reported below is one T cell receptor beta chain. This record comes from a study of T cell responses to AZD1222 COVID-19 vaccine. This CDR3 comprises 15 residues. Germline CDR1 is KGHDR and CDR2 is SFDVKD. The ends lost 4 bases at V and 1 base at J; junction bases unmatched: 3. Sequencing was performed with immunoSEQ multiplex PCR; in TCRdb, only in-frame clones are kept and a portion is missing. Found here are roughly 93,000 clones, roughly 90% of them singletons; the top ten hold about 2.7%. This specimen consisted of peripheral blood, obtained on day 0 of MenACWY control vaccination. The TCR sequence derives from an adult in good health. The V call is TRBV24-1, the J call TRBJ2-7; 10 bases are a match to TRBD1. CDR3 DNA: TGTGCCACCAGTGAAAGGACAGGGGGGTCCTACGAGCAGTACTTC. This encodes CATSERTGGSYEQYF.